What follows are 7 T cell receptor beta chains derived from one specimen sequenced in a study of CD8 T cell repertoires and HIV-1 epitope variants. What these receptors recognize is not known. The repertoire was sequenced with immunoSEQ multiplex PCR; TCRdb's copy has only in-frame clones and lacks some. The data contain about 4,800 clones, about 66% of them singletons. The sample consisted of cultured CD8+ T cells derived from PBMCs. These receptor sequences come from a male donor with HIV.

The chain has TRBV5-6 and TRBJ2-7; D assignment may be TRBD1 or TRBD2 (5 bases each). The V end lost 4 bases, the J end lost 3 bases, and 11 bases lay between the germline ends. Germline-derived CDR1 and CDR2 are SGHDT and YYEEEE. The CDR3 spans 13 residues. The CDR3 loop reads CASSGRDRYEQYF. Written as DNA, the CDR3 is TGTGCCAGCAGCGGTCGGGACCGCTACGAGCAGTACTTC.

This clone has just one count. The J gene is TRBJ2-3, the V gene TRBV6-1; 7 bases match TRBD1. Per germline, CDR1 MNHNS and CDR2 SASEGT. After removal of 4 bases from V and 2 bases from J, the junction contained 21 bases not matched to a gene. This CDR3 spans 20 amino acids. CDR3 in DNA: TGTGCCAGCAGTGCCTTCGACAGGGCCGACCAGGGGCCTTTCACAGATACGCAGTATTTT. Protein: CASSAFDRADQGPFTDTQYF.

The CDR3 nucleotides are TGTGCCAGCAGCTTAGGCAGGGCCGTAGCTAACTATGGCTACACCTTC. Translating gives CASSLGRAVANYGYTF. The chain joins TRBV7-6 to TRBJ1-2, with D perhaps matching TRBD1 (5 bases). CDR1 and CDR2 from the germline V gene are SGHVS and FNYEAQ. Trimming took off 1 base at V and 0 bases at J, with 12 bases between the two ends. The CDR3 has 16 residues.

This clone was counted between two and nine times. V and J are TRBV15 and TRBJ1-2; D is ambiguous. Trimming pared 5 bases from V and 8 bases from J, leaving 15 bases between. CDR1 and CDR2 (germline): LNHNV, YYDKDF (reference sequence). The CDR3 is 13 amino acids. In DNA form, the CDR3 reads TGTGCCACCAGCCCACGATTGCTGGGCGGCTACACCTTC. This sequence encodes CATSPRLLGGYTF.

The rearrangement joins TRBV28 to TRBJ2-5, with D possibly matching TRBD1 (5 bases). Deletions cut 2 bases from V and 5 bases from J, with 18 bases between. Germline CDR1 reads MDHEN; CDR2 reads SYDVKM. The CDR3 is 16 amino acids. The CDR3: CASSLGRVIIGETQYF. The CDR3 DNA sequence: TGTGCCAGCAGTTTAGGCAGGGTGATAATAGGGGAGACCCAGTACTTC.

The table lists this clone with a count of one. The chain links TRBV9 to TRBJ2-7; TRBD1 matches 10 bases. CDR1 and CDR2 (germline): SGDLS, YYNGEE. With 4 bases clipped from V and 0 bases from J, the junction kept 7 bases outside the gene matches. The length of the CDR3 is 16 residues. The CDR3 region is CASSPRGQGVSYEQYF. CDR3 in DNA: TGTGCCAGCAGCCCACGCGGACAGGGGGTCTCCTACGAGCAGTACTTC.

The V and J genes are TRBV9 and TRBJ2-2; 7 nucleotides agree with TRBD1. CDR3 length equals 17 residues. The germline V gene encodes CDR1 SGDLS and CDR2 YYNGEE. V dropped 3 bases and J dropped 6; count of bases not matched to a gene: 14. CDR3 nucleotide sequence: TGTGCCAGCAGCGCGACCTCTGGACAGGTTGTAGCCGGGGAGCTGTTTTTT. Its translation is CASSATSGQVVAGELFF.